What follows describes a single TCR beta chain. This specimen belongs to a study of blood T cell repertoires in COVID-19. This CDR3 contains 14 residues. From germline, CDR1 is SGHAT and CDR2 FQNNGV. Deletions cut 1 base from V and 3 bases from J, with 9 bases between. Measured with immunoSEQ multiplex PCR; TCRdb has only the in-frame clones, and not every one. The table records about 250,000 clones, around nine tenths of them present only once. Material: peripheral blood. The source of this sequence is a woman between 35 and 50 years old who had recovered from COVID-19. The rearrangement uses TRBV11-2 and TRBJ1-1; D possibly corresponds to TRBD1 (6 bases). The CDR3: CASSLAQGDTEAFF. The CDR3 bases are TGTGCCAGCAGCTTAGCACAGGGCGACACTGAAGCTTTCTTT. The full variable domain, completed using reference TRBV11-2 and TRBJ1-1, is EAGVAQSPRYKIIEKRQSVAFWCNPISGHATLYWYQQILGQGPKLLIQFQNNGVVDDSQLPKDRFSAERLKGVDSTLKIQPAKLEDSAVYLCASSLAQGDTEAFFGQGTRLTVV.